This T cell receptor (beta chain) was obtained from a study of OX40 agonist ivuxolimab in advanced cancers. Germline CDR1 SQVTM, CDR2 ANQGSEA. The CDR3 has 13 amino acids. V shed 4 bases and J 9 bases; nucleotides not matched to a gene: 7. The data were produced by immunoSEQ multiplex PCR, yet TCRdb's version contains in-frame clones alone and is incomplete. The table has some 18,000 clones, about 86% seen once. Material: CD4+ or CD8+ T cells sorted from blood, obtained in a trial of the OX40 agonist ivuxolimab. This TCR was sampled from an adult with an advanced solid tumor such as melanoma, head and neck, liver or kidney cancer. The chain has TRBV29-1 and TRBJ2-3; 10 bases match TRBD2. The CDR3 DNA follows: TGCAGCGTTGGGCTAGCGGGGGCTAGAACGCAGTATTTT. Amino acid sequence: CSVGLAGARTQYF.